The clone carrying this TCR beta chain came up a few times. Its antigen remains unknown. These data come from a study of spatial heterogeneity in lung cancer. Study at large: Samples came from around 70 TRACERx patients with untreated early-stage lung cancer. Follow-up PBMC specimens underwent sequencing when available; their median timing was around 24 months after resection.

Every TCR cDNA molecule carried a tag that served as a unique molecular identifier. TCRdb reprocessed the 5' RACE reads via MiXCR and lists one record per CDR3 protein. This table holds about 47,000 distinct CDR3 sequences, under 8% found once. Indicated time point: blood at routine non-recurrence follow-up after resection. The study sequenced unsorted whole RNA from tumor, nontumor lung or frozen PBMC. CDR1 is MGHDK and CDR2 is SYGVNS in the germline V gene. The CDR3 sequence is 14 residues long. With 10 bases removed from V and 4 bases from J, the gap between germline ends came to 19 bases. Overall study results and limits: Expanded tumor TCRs that were ubiquitous appeared in blood more at resection than follow-up.

The genes are TRBV25-1 and TRBJ1-1, with D perhaps TRBD1 (5 bases). The TCR originated in a female donor with early-stage non-small cell lung cancer. The sequences come from PBMCs, collected at follow-up. The CDR3 loop reads CATLGTPLGTEAFF. CDR3 coding DNA: TGTGCCACCCTTGGGACCCCTCTGGGCACTGAAGCTTTCTTT.